A single sample gave rise to the 14 T cell receptor beta chains below, sequenced in a study of blood T cell repertoires in COVID-19. Sequencing used immunoSEQ multiplex PCR; TCRdb keeps in-frame clones, though not all of them. The sample lists 100,000 or so clones, about nine tenths occurring once. The sequencing input was peripheral blood. These receptors were collected from a young man with acute or convalescent COVID-19.

The rearrangement joins TRBV3-1 (or the pseudogene TRBV3-2) to TRBJ1-6; D is possibly TRBD1 (6 bases). Looked up from germline, CDR1 is LGHDT and CDR2 is YNNKEL (reference sequence). The CDR3 spans 14 residues. Between the trimmed V and J ends, which lost 0 bases and 6 bases, there was a span of 6 bases. CDR3 sequence (DNA): TGTGCCAGCAGCCAAGACAGGGGTAATTCACCCCTCCACTTT. Protein: CASSQDRGNSPLHF.

The CDR3 DNA is TGTGCCAGCAGTTACGGTGGGAGGTTCTCTGGAAACACCATATATTTT. This translates into CASSYGGRFSGNTIYF. The chain uses TRBV6-5 and TRBJ1-3; D gene uncertain. Trimming pared 2 bases from V and 0 bases from J, leaving 11 bases between. CDR1 and CDR2 from the germline V gene are MNHEY and SVGAGI. The CDR3 spans 16 residues.

V is TRBV11-2 and J is TRBJ2-1, with TRBD1 matching over 11 bases. There are 15 residues in the CDR3. From germline, CDR1 is SGHAT and CDR2 FQNNGV. The ends lost 4 bases at V and 7 bases at J; junction bases unmatched: 6. CDR3 loop: CASSSPGQGGNEQFF. The CDR3 DNA sequence: TGTGCCAGCAGCTCCCCGGGACAGGGGGGGAATGAGCAGTTCTTC.

The chain employs TRBV10-3 and TRBJ1-1, with 9 nucleotides matching TRBD1. V shed 7 bases and J 6 bases; nucleotides not matched to a gene: 15. From germline, CDR1 is ENHRY and CDR2 SYGVKD. CDR3 length: 16 residues. The CDR3, as DNA: TGTGCCATCATTCCGGGACAGGGTAAAGGGGGGGCTGAAGCTTTCTTT. Protein: CAIIPGQGKGGAEAFF.

The chain carries TRBV19 and TRBJ1-2; TRBD1 agrees at 8 bases. This CDR3 has 16 residues. The germline gives CDR1 LNHDA, CDR2 SQIVND (reference sequence). Germline trimming cut 7 bases from V and 4 bases from J; bases unmatched to any gene: 14. The CDR3 region is CASTQFGQGQSYGYTF. CDR3 in DNA: TGTGCCAGTACCCAATTCGGACAGGGTCAGAGCTATGGCTACACCTTC.

The chain joins TRBV24-1 to TRBJ2-7; D might be TRBD1 (7 bases). This CDR3 region has 13 residues. CDR1 and CDR2 (germline): KGHDR, SFDVKD. V lost 3 bases to trimming and J lost 7 bases, with 12 bases between them. The CDR3 reads CATSDNRGLEQYF. CDR3 coding DNA: TGTGCCACCAGTGATAACAGGGGACTGGAGCAGTACTTC.

The V call is TRBV27, the J call TRBJ1-1, with D maybe TRBD1 (5 bases). Per the germline V gene, CDR1 is MNHEY and CDR2 is SMNVEV (reference sequence). The CDR3 consists of 12 residues. Trimming shortened V by 2 bases and J by 7 bases, and 8 bases separated the two germline ends. CDR3 sequence reads: CASSLSGGEAFF. Written as DNA, the CDR3 is TGTGCCAGCAGTTTAAGCGGGGGTGAAGCTTTCTTT.

This clone was seen a single time. In nucleotides, the CDR3 is TGTGCCAGCAGTTTATCGATAGGGGGAGATACGCAGTATTTT. It encodes CASSLSIGGDTQYF. The chain recombines TRBV27 with TRBJ2-3; TRBD1 might be the D (6 bases). Trimming removed 0 bases from V and 5 bases from J, with 9 bases in between. CDR3 length equals 14 residues. Germline V gene lookup returns CDR1 MNHEY and CDR2 SMNVEV (reference sequence).

This chain connects TRBV11-2 to TRBJ1-1; 9 bases are shared with TRBD1. V trimming: 2 bases; J trimming: 7 bases; junction bases outside the gene matches: 14. CDR3 length: 17 residues. CDR1 and CDR2 from the germline V gene are SGHAT and FQNNGV. The CDR3 region is CASSLRAQGARGDEAFF. The DNA for the CDR3 is TGTGCCAGCAGCTTAAGAGCACAGGGGGCGCGGGGAGATGAAGCTTTCTTT.

The gene calls are TRBV7-6 and TRBJ2-7; 10 bases are a match to TRBD2. Trimming took 3 bases from V and 7 from J; bases not matched to a gene: 9. The CDR3 runs 15 residues. The V gene's germline CDR1 is SGHVS and CDR2 FNYEAQ. The CDR3 DNA reads as TGTGCCAGCAGCTTCACTAGCGGGGCTGTTCGGGAGCAGTACTTC. This sequence encodes CASSFTSGAVREQYF.

The chain uses TRBV19 and TRBJ1-1; D call uncertain. The CDR3 spans 11 residues. Germline V gives CDR1 LNHDA, CDR2 SQIVND (reference sequence). V was cut by 2 bases and J by 8 bases, with 6 bases left in between. CDR3 sequence: CASSIHGEAFF. For the CDR3, the DNA is TGTGCCAGTAGTATACACGGGGAAGCTTTCTTT.

The chain couples TRBV27 to TRBJ2-7; 8 bases are a match to TRBD1. Germline V gene data show CDR1 as MNHEY and CDR2 as SMNVEV (reference sequence). CDR3 size: 13 residues. J lost 5 bases, V lost 6 bases, and 6 bases had no gene match. In DNA form, the CDR3 reads TGTGCCAGCAGCCCCCCGGGACAGGACGAGCAGTACTTC. Residues: CASSPPGQDEQYF.

The J gene is TRBJ2-5, the V gene TRBV9; 13 bases map to TRBD2. The CDR3 contains 18 residues. Trimming at V came to 4 bases and at J to 5 bases, leaving 14 bases not matched to a gene. Germline V gene sequence: CDR1 SGDLS, CDR2 YYNGEE. The CDR3 loop reads CASSPRLAGGRGMETQYF. Written as DNA, the CDR3 is TGTGCCAGCAGCCCGCGACTAGCGGGAGGAAGGGGGATGGAGACCCAGTACTTC.

The chain couples TRBV11-2 to TRBJ1-2, with TRBD1 matching 8 bases. CDR1 SGHAT and CDR2 FQNNGV come from the germline V gene. The V and J ends lost 4 bases and 4 bases, in that order; junction bases with no gene match: 5. The CDR3 has 14 amino acids. CDR3 nucleotide sequence: TGTGCCAGCAGCTCCTGGACAGGGCCCTATGGCTACACCTTC. Amino acid sequence: CASSSWTGPYGYTF. Drawing the rest from reference TRBV11-2 and TRBJ1-2, the complete variable domain is EAGVAQSPRYKIIEKRQSVAFWCNPISGHATLYWYQQILGQGPKLLIQFQNNGVVDDSQLPKDRFSAERLKGVDSTLKIQPAKLEDSAVYLCASSSWTGPYGYTFGSGTRLTVV.